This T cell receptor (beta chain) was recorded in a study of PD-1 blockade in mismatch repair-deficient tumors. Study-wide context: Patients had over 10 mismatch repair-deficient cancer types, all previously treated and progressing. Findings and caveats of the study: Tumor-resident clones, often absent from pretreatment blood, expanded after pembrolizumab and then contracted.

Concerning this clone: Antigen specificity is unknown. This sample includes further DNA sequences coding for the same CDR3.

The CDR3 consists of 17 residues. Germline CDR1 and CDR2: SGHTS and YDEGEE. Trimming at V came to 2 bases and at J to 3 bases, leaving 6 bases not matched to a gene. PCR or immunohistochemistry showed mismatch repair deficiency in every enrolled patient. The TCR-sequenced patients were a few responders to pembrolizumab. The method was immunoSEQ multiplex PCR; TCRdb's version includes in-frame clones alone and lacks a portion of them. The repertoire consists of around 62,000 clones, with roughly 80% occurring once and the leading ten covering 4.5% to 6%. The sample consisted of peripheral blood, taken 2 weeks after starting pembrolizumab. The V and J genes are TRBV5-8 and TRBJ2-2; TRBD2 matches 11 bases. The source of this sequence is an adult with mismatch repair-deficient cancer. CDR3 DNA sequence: TGTGCCAGCAGCTTTCCCACTAGCGGGAGAGACACCGGGGAGCTGTTTTTT. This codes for CASSFPTSGRDTGELFF.